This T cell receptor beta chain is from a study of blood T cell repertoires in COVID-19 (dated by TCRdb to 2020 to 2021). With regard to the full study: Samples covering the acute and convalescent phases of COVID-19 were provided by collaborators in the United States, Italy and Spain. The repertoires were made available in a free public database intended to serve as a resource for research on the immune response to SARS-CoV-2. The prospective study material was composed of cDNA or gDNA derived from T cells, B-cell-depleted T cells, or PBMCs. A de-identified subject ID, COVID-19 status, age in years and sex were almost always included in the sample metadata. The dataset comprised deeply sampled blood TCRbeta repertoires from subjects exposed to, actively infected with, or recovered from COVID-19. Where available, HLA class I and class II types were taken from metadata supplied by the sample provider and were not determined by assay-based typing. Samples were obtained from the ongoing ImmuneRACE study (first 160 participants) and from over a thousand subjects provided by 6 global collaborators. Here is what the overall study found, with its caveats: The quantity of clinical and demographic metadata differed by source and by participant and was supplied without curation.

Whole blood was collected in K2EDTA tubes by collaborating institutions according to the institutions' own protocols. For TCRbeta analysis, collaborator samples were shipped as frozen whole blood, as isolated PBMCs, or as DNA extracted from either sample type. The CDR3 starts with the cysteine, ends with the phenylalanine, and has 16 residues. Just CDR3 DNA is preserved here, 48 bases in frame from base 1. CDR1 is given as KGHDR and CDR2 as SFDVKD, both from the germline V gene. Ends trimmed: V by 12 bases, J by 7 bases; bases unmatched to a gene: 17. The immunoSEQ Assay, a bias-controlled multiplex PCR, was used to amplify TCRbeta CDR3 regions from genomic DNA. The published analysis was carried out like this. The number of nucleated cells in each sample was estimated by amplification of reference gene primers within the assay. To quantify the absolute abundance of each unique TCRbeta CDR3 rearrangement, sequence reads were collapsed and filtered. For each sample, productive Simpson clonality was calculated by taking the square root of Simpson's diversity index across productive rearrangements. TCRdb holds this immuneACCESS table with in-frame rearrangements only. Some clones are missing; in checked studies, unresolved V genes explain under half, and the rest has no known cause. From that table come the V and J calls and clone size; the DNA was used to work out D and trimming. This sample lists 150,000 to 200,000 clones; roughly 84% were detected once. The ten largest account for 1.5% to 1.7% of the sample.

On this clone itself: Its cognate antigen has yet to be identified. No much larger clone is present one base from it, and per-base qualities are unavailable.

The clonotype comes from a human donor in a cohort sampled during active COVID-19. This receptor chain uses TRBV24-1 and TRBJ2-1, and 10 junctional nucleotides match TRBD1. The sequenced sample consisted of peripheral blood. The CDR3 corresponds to CALRTSGQGRGNEQFF. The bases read TGTGCCTTGCGAACCTCGGGACAGGGGAGGGGGAATGAGCAGTTCTTC.